A selection of T cell receptor beta chains follows, all from one sample in a study of cytomegalovirus exposure and HLA in healthy donors. Some clones are missing from TCRdb's copy, which holds only in-frame ones; the method was immunoSEQ multiplex PCR. The data show some 98,000 clones, around 77% seen once. Sample: PBMCs. The receptor source for this set is a female donor in good health and CMV-seronegative. Both conserved end residues are part of each CDR3. The D gene is left open where the match is weak.

d_call,v_call,cdr3_aa
-,TRBV6-5,CASTFRAYGYGYTF
TRBD2,TRBV4-3,CASSPRTSGGYNEQFF
-,TRBV19,CASRDRVNTEAFF
-,TRBV9,CASSVGGNTGELFF
-,TRBV6-5,CASSYMWGVPNGYTF
TRBD1,TRBV7-8,CASSLAGQGVGGYTF
TRBD1,TRBV7-9,CASSLVGTGAVGNQPQHF
-,TRBV6-5,CASSSEGKYNEQFF
-,TRBV7-7,CASSPTLVQRTEAFF
-,TRBV25-1,CASSEYRGPTYGYTF
-,TRBV30,CAWSVPGRDGYTF
-,TRBV30,CAWSPYQGWNSPLHF
TRBD2,TRBV27,CASSLGNSGRSSYEQYF
-,TRBV10-2,CASSEYGREGGTEAFF
TRBD2,TRBV2,CASSVLAGVSTDTQYF
TRBD2,TRBV7-7,CASSPQLAENTGELFF
TRBD2,TRBV29-1,CSLALAGRSTDTQYF